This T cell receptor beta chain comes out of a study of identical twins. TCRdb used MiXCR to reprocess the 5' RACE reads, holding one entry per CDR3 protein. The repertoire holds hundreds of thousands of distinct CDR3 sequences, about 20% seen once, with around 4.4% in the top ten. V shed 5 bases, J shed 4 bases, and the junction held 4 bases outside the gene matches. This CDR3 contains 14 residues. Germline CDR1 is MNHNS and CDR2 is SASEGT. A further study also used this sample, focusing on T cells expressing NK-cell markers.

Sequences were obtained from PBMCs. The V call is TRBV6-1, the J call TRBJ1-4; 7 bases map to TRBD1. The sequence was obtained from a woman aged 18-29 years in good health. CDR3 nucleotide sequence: TGTGCCAGCAGTCGACAGGGTGGTAATGAAAAACTGTTTTTT. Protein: CASSRQGGNEKLFF.